These T cell receptor beta chains were read from a single sample in a study of neurological immune-mediated disorders. TCRdb reprocessed the 5' RACE reads via MiXCR and lists one record per CDR3 protein. This table has about 32,000 distinct CDR3 sequences, roughly 3.8% appearing once. The material sequenced was PBMCs. The receptors derive from a man younger than 45 with multiple sclerosis. The CDR3 runs from the conserved cysteine through the conserved F or W. A D gene is named only where the DNA matches it firmly. Clone size appears in some rows only: once, few, many, or a class for an expanded clone.

clone size: -
J gene: TRBJ2-3
V gene: TRBV20-1
D gene: TRBD2
CDR3 DNA: TGCAGTGCTCTCGGACTAGCGGGAAACACAGATACGCAGTATTTT
CDR3 protein: CSALGLAGNTDTQYF

clone size: many
J gene: TRBJ2-7
V gene: TRBV20-1
D gene: -
CDR3 DNA: TGCAGTGCTAGTAGGCGGCCGGACGAGCAGTACTTC
CDR3 protein: CSASRRPDEQYF

clone size: many
J gene: TRBJ2-7
V gene: TRBV3-1
D gene: -
CDR3 DNA: TGTGCCAGCAGCCAAGATTTGGTGGTCCACGAGCAGTACTTC
CDR3 protein: CASSQDLVVHEQYF

clone size: many
J gene: TRBJ2-7
V gene: TRBV20-1
D gene: TRBD2
CDR3 DNA: TGCAGTGCTAGCGGGCGGGGGAGCCTCCTAGAGCAGTACTTC
CDR3 protein: CSASGRGSLLEQYF

clone size: -
J gene: TRBJ1-6
V gene: TRBV20-1
D gene: -
CDR3 DNA: TGCAGTGCTAGAGATTTGGGGTCCCGGAATTCACCCCTCAACTTT
CDR3 protein: CSARDLGSRNSPLNF

clone size: many
J gene: TRBJ2-2
V gene: TRBV7-8
D gene: -
CDR3 DNA: TGTGCCAGCAGCGCCCGTTCGGGGGCGGACACCGGGGAGCTGTTTTTT
CDR3 protein: CASSARSGADTGELFF

clone size: many
J gene: TRBJ2-1
V gene: TRBV10-3
D gene: -
CDR3 DNA: TGTGCCATCGGGGGTGCGGGGACCTACAATGAGCAGTTCTTC
CDR3 protein: CAIGGAGTYNEQFF

clone size: many
J gene: TRBJ2-5
V gene: TRBV2
D gene: -
CDR3 DNA: TGTGCCAGCTCCGGGGAGGCTAAGGCGACCCAGTACTTC
CDR3 protein: CASSGEAKATQYF

clone size: few
J gene: TRBJ1-2
V gene: TRBV6-6
D gene: -
CDR3 DNA: TGTGCCAGCGGACTGACAGTGGGCGGCTACACCTTC
CDR3 protein: CASGLTVGGYTF

clone size: many
J gene: TRBJ1-2
V gene: TRBV12-3/TRBV12-4
D gene: -
CDR3 DNA: TGTGCCAGCAGCTTAACGGGGGTCGCAGTGAGCTCTGGCTACACCTTC
CDR3 protein: CASSLTGVAVSSGYTF

clone size: many
J gene: TRBJ1-6
V gene: TRBV5-1
D gene: -
CDR3 DNA: TGCGCCAGCAGCTTCGACAGATTTAATTCACCCCTCCACTTT
CDR3 protein: CASSFDRFNSPLHF

clone size: many
J gene: TRBJ1-1
V gene: TRBV13
D gene: -
CDR3 DNA: TGTGCCAGCAGCTTAGCCACCATGCCTGAATTTTTCTTT
CDR3 protein: CASSLATMPEFFF

clone size: many
J gene: TRBJ2-7
V gene: TRBV20-1
D gene: TRBD1
CDR3 DNA: TGCAGTGCCCTCTCCGGGACAGGGGACTACGAGCAGTACTTC
CDR3 protein: CSALSGTGDYEQYF

clone size: many
J gene: TRBJ2-1
V gene: TRBV5-5
D gene: TRBD1
CDR3 DNA: TGTGCCAGCAGCCTAGTCTCGGGACAGGTATACTACAATGAGCAGTTCTTC
CDR3 protein: CASSLVSGQVYYNEQFF

clone size: many
J gene: TRBJ2-4
V gene: TRBV11-2
D gene: -
CDR3 DNA: TGTGCCAGCAGCTCTTCTGAAAGGGAAAACATTCAGTACTTC
CDR3 protein: CASSSSERENIQYF